Below are 3 T cell receptor beta chains sequenced from a single sample in a study of cytomegalovirus exposure and HLA in healthy donors. Data came from immunoSEQ multiplex PCR; TCRdb stores just in-frame clones and leaves some out. The sample has over 120,000 clones, about 88% seen once. Sequenced sample: PBMCs. These receptors all come from a woman aged 18-29 years in good health and CMV-seropositive.

The chain recombines TRBV27 with TRBJ2-2, with a weak D call TRBD2 (5 bases). The germline V gene has CDR1 MNHEY and CDR2 SMNVEV (reference sequence). The V end was cut by 5 bases, the J end by 1 base, with 23 bases between. The CDR3 is 19 residues long. CDR3 bases: TGTGCCAGCAGTCTATTAGCTATCTCCTCCCGGGGGAACACCGGGGAGCTGTTTTTT. As protein: CASSLLAISSRGNTGELFF.

The rearrangement uses TRBV5-6 and TRBJ2-3; D is possibly TRBD1 (6 bases). Germline V gene data show CDR1 as SGHDT and CDR2 as YYEEEE. This CDR3 has 12 amino acids. V lost 7 bases, J lost 2 bases, and 8 bases lay in between. The CDR3 protein is CASQGSTDTQYF. For the CDR3, the DNA is TGTGCCAGCCAGGGGTCCACAGATACGCAGTATTTT. Full variable domain (rest looked up from reference TRBV5-6 and TRBJ2-3): DAGVTQSPTHLIKTRGQQVTLRCSPKSGHDTVSWYQQALGQGPQFIFQYYEEEERQRGNFPDRFSGHQFPNYSSELNVNALLLGDSALYLCASQGSTDTQYFGPGTRLTVL.

This clone was recorded once. The V gene is TRBV29-1, the J gene TRBJ2-3; the match to TRBD2 covers 8 bases. Germline CDR1 is SQVTM and CDR2 is ANQGSEA. V trimming: 3 bases; J trimming: 4 bases; junction bases outside the gene matches: 12. CDR3 size: 16 residues. The CDR3 spells CSVDRSGESGADTQYF. CDR3 in DNA: TGCAGCGTTGATCGTAGCGGGGAGAGTGGGGCAGATACGCAGTATTTT.